This entry lists 8 T cell receptor beta chains sequenced from one sample in a study of spatial heterogeneity in lung cancer. TCRdb fed the 5' RACE reads into MiXCR, producing one record per CDR3 protein. The data show 35,000 to 55,000 distinct CDR3 sequences, about 6.5% seen once. The sample's time point: sample taken at primary tumor resection. The sequences come from PBMCs, collected at surgery. These receptors all stem from a female donor with early-stage non-small cell lung cancer.

The V and J genes are TRBV4-3 and TRBJ2-5, with 7 bases matching TRBD2. Germline V CDR1 and CDR2: LGHNA, YSLEER. J gave up 5 bases and V 0 bases, and 12 bases lay outside the gene matches. CDR3 length equals 17 residues. The DNA for the CDR3 is TGCGCCAGCAGCCAAGATATAGCGGGCGGGGAGGTTGAGACCCAGTACTTC. Translating gives CASSQDIAGGEVETQYF.

There are many counts of this clonotype. V is TRBV30 and J is TRBJ1-1, with unresolved D. With 7 bases removed from V and 1 base from J, the gap between germline ends came to 10 bases. The CDR3 length is 12 residues. From germline, CDR1 is GTSNPN and CDR2 SVGIG (reference sequence). The CDR3 region is CALDGKNTEAFF. For the CDR3, the DNA is TGTGCCTTAGACGGGAAGAACACTGAAGCTTTCTTT.

This clonotype was recorded many times. This chain links TRBV4-1 with TRBJ1-2, with D possibly being TRBD1 (5 bases). The length of the CDR3 is 16 residues. With 4 bases removed from V and 8 bases from J, the gap between germline ends came to 23 bases. CDR1 and CDR2 from the germline V gene are MGHRA and YSYEKL. The CDR3: CASSRPYSGTGGGYTF. CDR3 DNA sequence: TGCGCCAGCAGCCGCCCTTACTCCGGGACGGGCGGAGGCTACACCTTC.

Many counts were recorded for this clonotype. V is TRBV3-1 and J is TRBJ2-1; 9 bases align to TRBD2. V lost 4 bases, J lost 1 base, and 5 bases stayed unmatched. The V gene's germline CDR1 is LGHDT and CDR2 YNNKEL (reference sequence). The CDR3 is 16 amino acids. For the CDR3, the DNA is TGTGCCAGCAGCCCCGCGCGGGGGGGATCCTACAATGAGCAGTTCTTC. It translates to CASSPARGGSYNEQFF.

This clonotype was seen repeatedly, ten times or more. This chain joins TRBV7-6 and TRBJ2-7; a possible D gene is TRBD1 (5 bases). V lost 5 bases, J lost 2 bases, and 10 bases lay in between. This CDR3 is built from 13 residues. Per the germline V gene, CDR1 is SGHVS and CDR2 is FNYEAQ. The CDR3, as DNA: TGTGCCAGCAGCCTTCGACAGACCTACGAGCAGTACTTC. It yields the protein CASSLRQTYEQYF.

This clonotype was observed many times. The chain joins TRBV7-9 to TRBJ1-3, with D unresolved. The germline gives CDR1 SEHNR, CDR2 FQNEAQ (reference sequence). Trimming took off 5 bases at V and 4 bases at J, with 12 bases between the two ends. The length of the CDR3 is 14 residues. In nucleotides, the CDR3 is TGTGCCAGCAGCCGTGCTGGGTACGGAAACACCATATATTTT. Translating it yields CASSRAGYGNTIYF.

In its sample, this clonotype was seen many times. The chain carries TRBV28 and TRBJ1-3, with D possibly being TRBD1 (5 bases). Trimming cost V 8 bases and J 0 bases, with 8 bases left between them. This CDR3 contains 13 residues. Looked up from germline, CDR1 is MDHEN and CDR2 is SYDVKM. DNA of the CDR3: TGTGCCAGCCACAGGAGCTCTGGAAACACCATATATTTT. It translates to CASHRSSGNTIYF.

The chain carries TRBV28 and TRBJ1-1; D unclear. Trimming removed 5 bases at V and 1 base at J, with 23 bases between. Germline values: CDR1 MDHEN, CDR2 SYDVKM. CDR3 size: 18 residues. The CDR3 spells CASSPPRAESMQNTEAFF. The DNA of the CDR3 is TGTGCCAGCAGTCCCCCCCGCGCCGAAAGCATGCAGAACACTGAAGCTTTCTTT.